The 9 T cell receptor beta chains below were found in one sample sequenced in a study of blood T cell repertoires in COVID-19. TCRdb's copy holds only in-frame clones and misses some; the assay was immunoSEQ multiplex PCR. The table shows a few hundred thousand clones, with roughly 90% occurring only once. Sequencing was carried out using PBMCs or T cells enriched from blood (not recorded which). Source of these receptors: a woman aged 45-59 years who had recovered from COVID-19.

The chain recombines TRBV9 with TRBJ2-1; D perhaps matches TRBD2 (6 bases). The V and J ends lost 0 bases and 8 bases respectively, with 9 bases between them. Germline V gene lookup returns CDR1 SGDLS and CDR2 YYNGEE. CDR3 length equals 13 residues. Written as DNA, the CDR3 is TGTGCCAGCAGCGTAGCGTCTAGCGATGAGCAGTTCTTC. This translates into CASSVASSDEQFF.

The chain links TRBV3-1 (or the pseudogene TRBV3-2) to TRBJ2-1; D is possibly TRBD2 (6 bases). The CDR3 has 15 residues. Germline-derived CDR1 and CDR2 are LGHDT and YNNKEL (reference sequence). V dropped 0 bases and J dropped 2 bases, with 8 bases sitting between them. The CDR3 spells CASSQDAGTYNEQFF. The CDR3 DNA is TGTGCCAGCAGCCAAGACGCGGGAACCTACAATGAGCAGTTCTTC.

This clone was found a few times. One end of the junction varies from germline; a read error may be responsible. The chain has TRBV7-7 and TRBJ2-7, with TRBD2 as a possible D gene (6 bases). The CDR3 consists of 13 residues. Germline CDR1 reads SSHAT; CDR2 reads FNYEAQ (reference sequence). DNA of the CDR3: TGTGCTAGCAGCCGACGGGGAGGATACGAGCAGTACTTC. It encodes CASSRRGGYEQYF.

This clone was detected only once. J is TRBJ1-4 and V is TRBV5-1, with no clear D. The CDR3 runs to 14 residues. The V and J ends lost 0 bases and 5 bases respectively, with 8 bases between them. The V gene's germline CDR1 is SGHRS and CDR2 YFSETQ. CDR3 in amino acids: CASSLERGNEKLFF. In DNA, the CDR3 is TGCGCCAGCAGCTTGGAAAGAGGGAATGAAAAACTGTTTTTT.

The genes are TRBV19 and TRBJ1-1; possible D gene TRBD1, 6 bases. CDR1 and CDR2 from the germline V gene are LNHDA and SQIVND (reference sequence). V lost 6 bases to trimming and J lost 4 bases, with 15 bases between them. The CDR3 totals 14 residues. The CDR3 DNA sequence: TGTGCCAGTAGAGAACAGGGTCGGGCCACTGAAGCTTTCTTT. It translates to CASREQGRATEAFF.

This chain uses TRBV18 with TRBJ1-1, with 7 bases fitting TRBD1. V trimming: 4 bases; J trimming: 1 base; junction bases outside the gene matches: 6. Germline values: CDR1 KGHSH, CDR2 LQKENI. The CDR3 runs to 15 residues. For the CDR3, the DNA is TGTGCCAGCTCACTGGGACAGACGGGGAACACTGAAGCTTTCTTT. Translating it yields CASSLGQTGNTEAFF. The full variable domain, its missing parts supplied by reference TRBV18 and TRBJ1-1, is NAGVMQNPRHLVRRRGQEARLRCSPMKGHSHVYWYRQLPEEGLKFMVYLQKENIIDESGMPKERFSAEFPKEGPSILRIQQVVRGDSAAYFCASSLGQTGNTEAFFGQGTRLTVV.

The chain links TRBV6-1 to TRBJ1-5; 9 bases match TRBD1. This CDR3 is built from 20 residues. Germline V gene sequence: CDR1 MNHNS, CDR2 SASEGT. J was trimmed by 7 bases and V by 4 bases; bases with no gene match: 23. The CDR3 sequence: CASSAAPPGQGRKSWQPQHF. The CDR3 bases are TGTGCCAGCAGTGCCGCGCCTCCGGGACAGGGTAGAAAAAGTTGGCAGCCCCAGCATTTT.

The chain uses TRBV20-1 and TRBJ2-5; no firm D call. This CDR3 comprises 13 residues. Looked up from germline, CDR1 is DFQATT and CDR2 is SNEGSKA (reference sequence). Trimming took off 3 bases at V and 5 bases at J, with 13 bases between the two ends. This chain's CDR3 is CSASFPRSETQYF. The CDR3 nucleotides read TGCAGTGCTAGTTTCCCTAGATCCGAGACCCAGTACTTC.

The V gene is TRBV6-5, the J gene TRBJ1-1; TRBD1 might be the D (5 bases). The germline V and J ends were trimmed by 6 bases and 5 bases, with 16 bases remaining between them. The length of the CDR3 is 14 residues. The germline gives CDR1 MNHEY, CDR2 SVGAGI. In DNA form, the CDR3 reads TGTGCCAGCAGATGGGACGGGGAGGGGACTGAAGCTTTCTTT. It yields the protein CASRWDGEGTEAFF.